A selection of T cell receptor beta chains follows, all from one sample in a study of radiotherapy plus CTLA-4 blockade in lung cancer. Method: immunoSEQ multiplex PCR; TCRdb's copy keeps in-frame clones and lacks some. Here the sample spans 100,000 to 150,000 clones, nearly 80% being singletons. The sequencing here drew on peripheral blood, taken from a patient treated with radiotherapy plus ipilimumab. The receptor set was obtained from a human donor with non-small cell lung cancer who had a partial response to radiotherapy plus ipilimumab. Each CDR3 is given with its conserved first and last residue. A D gene is named only where the DNA matches it firmly. Not all rows give a size; the values are once, few, many and, for expanded clones, a class.

V	size	J	D	DNA	CDR3
TRBV19	NA	TRBJ2-7	NA	TGTGCCAGTAGTCTATCCCCCCGGGGCGAGCAGTACTTC	CASSLSPRGEQYF
TRBV29-1	once	TRBJ2-1	NA	TGCAGCGTTGAAGTATTCAATGAGCAGTTCTTC	CSVEVFNEQFF
TRBV28	NA	TRBJ1-2	NA	TGTGCCAGCAGTACACAGAGGGGGTACGGCTACACCTTC	CASSTQRGYGYTF
TRBV7-9	NA	TRBJ2-2	TRBD2	TGTGCCAGCAGCTTTCGAGCGGGAGGTGGGAACACCGGGGAGCTGTTTTTT	CASSFRAGGGNTGELFF
TRBV19	few	TRBJ2-2	TRBD2	TGTGCCAGTTTCAGAGGGGGTTCTAGCGGGAGGTTAAACACCGGGGAGCTGTTTTTT	CASFRGGSSGRLNTGELFF
TRBV10-3	NA	TRBJ1-2	NA	TGTGCCATCAGTGAGACGGACCCGACGGGGGGCTACACCTTC	CAISETDPTGGYTF
TRBV29-1	NA	TRBJ1-5	NA	TGCAGCGTTGTGGCACGCGGCCAGCCCCAGCATTTT	CSVVARGQPQHF
TRBV7-8	NA	TRBJ1-4	NA	TGTGCCAGCAGCTTACGGGTCGGCAATGAAAAACTGTTTTTT	CASSLRVGNEKLFF
TRBV6-5	NA	TRBJ1-1	NA	TGTGCCAGCAGTTACGACAGAGTGAACACTGAAGCTTTCTTT	CASSYDRVNTEAFF
TRBV5-1	NA	TRBJ2-7	TRBD2	TGCGCCAGCAGCTTGGACGGGGGGAGGTGGTACGAGCAGTACTTC	CASSLDGGRWYEQYF
TRBV19	once	TRBJ1-6	NA	TGTGCCAGTAGTATGGGCAGCTCGAATAATTCACCCCTCCACTTT	CASSMGSSNNSPLHF
TRBV15	once	TRBJ1-4	NA	TGTGCCACCAGCAGAGATCGTCCTGAAAAACTGTTTTTT	CATSRDRPEKLFF
TRBV2	NA	TRBJ1-3	TRBD1	TGTGCCAGCAGTGGGACAGGCGCTAGCTCTGGAAACACCATATATTTT	CASSGTGASSGNTIYF
TRBV5-1	NA	TRBJ2-5	TRBD2	TGCGCCGCCCGAGCTTGGGAGGGAGAGACCCAGTACTTC	CAARAWEGETQYF
TRBV6-1	NA	TRBJ1-5	NA	TGTGCCAGCATGACTAACACAGTGAGTGTCGTCCAGCATTTT	CASMTNTVSVVQHF
TRBV15	NA	TRBJ2-2	TRBD1	TGTGCCACCAGCTTGCAGACAGGGCCCGGGGAGCTGTTTTTT	CATSLQTGPGELFF
TRBV18	NA	TRBJ2-7	TRBD1	TGTGCCAGCTCACCACCGGGGGTAGGGGGCACGTCGCCCTACGAGCAGTACTTC	CASSPPGVGGTSPYEQYF
TRBV7-2	NA	TRBJ2-7	TRBD2	TGTGCCAGCAGTCATAGGGGAGGGTCCATTACCTACGAGCAGTACTTC	CASSHRGGSITYEQYF
TRBV28	NA	TRBJ1-3	TRBD1	TGTGCCAGCACGGCAGGGGGTCTCTCTGGAAACACCATATATTTT	CASTAGGLSGNTIYF
TRBV7-2	NA	TRBJ1-4	NA	TGTGCCAGCGCGAGGGGGGGGAGGGATCAGGTTGAAAAACTGTTTTTT	CASARGGRDQVEKLFF
TRBV4-1	NA	TRBJ2-2	NA	TGCGCCAGCAGCCAAGATATAGTAATATACAGGAACACCGGGGAGCTGTTTTTT	CASSQDIVIYRNTGELFF
TRBV11-2	few	TRBJ2-5	NA	TGTGCCAGCAGCCCTGGGAGGACTGAGACCCAGTACTTC	CASSPGRTETQYF
TRBV5-6	NA	TRBJ1-2	NA	TGTGCCAGCAGCTTAAATAATCGGGATGGCTACACCTTC	CASSLNNRDGYTF
TRBV5-1	NA	TRBJ2-2	NA	TGCGCCAGCAGAGAGACTACCGGGGAGCTGTTTTTT	CASRETTGELFF
TRBV30	NA	TRBJ1-2	TRBD1	TGTGCCTGGAGGGCGCGGACAGGGTATAGCTATGGCTACACCTTC	CAWRARTGYSYGYTF
TRBV7-8	few	TRBJ2-7	TRBD1	TGTGCCAGCAGCTTCTCCGACAGGGGGTCCTACGAGCAGTACTTC	CASSFSDRGSYEQYF
TRBV28	NA	TRBJ1-6	TRBD1	TGTGCCAGCAGTTTTCGCGACAGGGCAGGTTCACCCCTCCACTTT	CASSFRDRAGSPLHF
TRBV10-3	NA	TRBJ2-3	TRBD1	TGTGCCATCAGTGAGAGCCCGGGACAGGGGAAGTCAGATACGCAGTATTTT	CAISESPGQGKSDTQYF
TRBV19	NA	TRBJ2-7	NA	TGTGCCAGTAGTGCGGGACCCTACGAGCAGTACTTC	CASSAGPYEQYF
TRBV5-4	NA	TRBJ1-2	NA	TGTGCCAGCAGCTTGGACGTGGGGGCCACAGTTCTTAACTATGGCTACACCTTC	CASSLDVGATVLNYGYTF
TRBV5-1	NA	TRBJ2-5	TRBD1	TGCGCCAGCAGCCCGGGACAGGTCCGTGAGACCCAGTACTTC	CASSPGQVRETQYF
TRBV27	NA	TRBJ1-2	TRBD1	TGTGCCAGCCGTCGACAGGGCCCTAACTATGGCTACACCTTC	CASRRQGPNYGYTF
TRBV5-1	NA	TRBJ2-1	TRBD2	TGCGCCAGCAGAGAGAGGGAGGGCCAGTCCTACAATGAGCAGTTCTTC	CASREREGQSYNEQFF
TRBV6-5	NA	TRBJ2-5	NA	TGTGCCAGCAAGCCTACAGGGCTGGAGACCCAGTACTTC	CASKPTGLETQYF
TRBV6-5	NA	TRBJ1-1	TRBD1	TGTGCCAGCAGCTCGGGACAGGGGCTTCGAGAAGCTTTCTTT	CASSSGQGLREAFF
TRBV27	NA	TRBJ2-7	TRBD1	TGTGCCAGCAGTTTCACGACAGGGCTCGAGCAGTACTTC	CASSFTTGLEQYF
TRBV18	NA	TRBJ1-3	NA	TGTGCCAGCTCACCCCAGGGCCTCTCTGGAAACACCATATATTTT	CASSPQGLSGNTIYF
TRBV7-6	NA	TRBJ2-7	NA	TGTGCCAGCAGTCCCCTAGCGAAATCCTACGAGCAGTACTTC	CASSPLAKSYEQYF
TRBV27	few	TRBJ2-2	TRBD1	TGTGCCAGCAGAGTTCGGACAGGGGACACCGGGGAGCTGTTTTTT	CASRVRTGDTGELFF
TRBV4-2	NA	TRBJ2-1	TRBD2	TGTGCCAGCCGGGGGGTAGCGGCAACCTACAATGAGCAGTTCTTC	CASRGVAATYNEQFF
TRBV15	NA	TRBJ2-5	TRBD2	TGTGCCACCAGCAGAGGATCTTCTAGCGGGCGAGGGGAGACCCAGTACTTC	CATSRGSSSGRGETQYF